Listed here are 18 T cell receptor beta chains from one sample, sequenced in a study of blood T cells in healthy people across ages. Sample-barcoded 5' priming and a J-beta primer mix drove a second PCR of roughly 7 to 11 cycles. One entry per CDR3 protein results from TCRdb running MiXCR on the 5' RACE reads. The sample has more than 1 million distinct CDR3 sequences, under 55% seen once; the top ten hold approximately 17%. What was sequenced was blood. Receptors were obtained from an older woman in good health.

The chain links TRBV5-4 to TRBJ2-1; a weak D match, TRBD1 (6 bases). Trimming shortened V by 5 bases and J by 2 bases, and 11 bases separated the two germline ends. The length of the CDR3 is 14 residues. The germline V gene encodes CDR1 SGHNT and CDR2 YYREEE (reference sequence). The CDR3 protein is CASSPGATYNEQFF. In nucleotides, the CDR3 is TGTGCCAGCAGTCCAGGGGCTACCTACAATGAGCAGTTCTTC. The full variable domain, with the rest looked up from reference TRBV5-4 and TRBJ2-1, is ETGVTQSPTHLIKTRGQQVTLRCSSQSGHNTVSWYQQALGQGPQFIFQYYREEENGRGNFPPRFSGLQFPNYSSELNVNALELDDSALYLCASSPGATYNEQFFGPGTRLTVL.

This sequence joins TRBV21-1 and TRBJ1-5; the table calls TRBD1, which could not be checked here. TRBV21-1 is a pseudogene locus. CDR3 length: 17 residues. The CDR3 sequence: CASRSRTGAMGNQPQHF. The DNA for the CDR3 is TGTGCCAGCAGATCCCGGACAGGGGCTATGGGCAATCAGCCCCAGCATTTT.

The chain links TRBV7-9 to TRBJ2-2, with 8 nucleotides matching TRBD1. Losses at the gene ends were 3 bases for V and 4 bases for J; bases not matched to a gene: 4. The length of the CDR3 is 15 residues. The germline gives CDR1 SEHNR, CDR2 FQNEAQ (reference sequence). CDR3: CASSLDRDPTGELFF. CDR3 nucleotides: TGTGCCAGCAGCTTGGACAGGGACCCCACCGGGGAGCTGTTTTTT. The full variable domain, completed using reference TRBV7-9 and TRBJ2-2, is DTGVSQNPRHKITKRGQNVTFRCDPISEHNRLYWYRQTLGQGPEFLTYFQNEAQLEKSRLLSDRFSAERPKGSFSTLEIQRTEQGDSAMYLCASSLDRDPTGELFFGEGSRLTVL.

This clonotype appeared many times. The gene calls are TRBV29-1 and TRBJ2-3; no reliable D call. The V gene lost 1 base and the J gene lost 6 bases, with 2 bases spanning the gap. This CDR3 is 10 amino acids long. CDR1 SQVTM and CDR2 ANQGSEA come from the germline V gene. CDR3 coding DNA: TGCAGCGTTGAAGGGGATACGCAGTATTTT. Translated: CSVEGDTQYF.

The gene calls are TRBV25-1 and TRBJ2-1; TRBD2 matches 7 bases. The V and J ends lost 1 base and 7 bases, in that order; junction bases with no gene match: 4. The CDR3 has 14 amino acids. Germline values: CDR1 MGHDK, CDR2 SYGVNS. CDR3 in amino acids: CASSECGGGNEQFF. The CDR3 nucleotides are TGTGCCAGCAGTGAATGTGGGGGAGGGAATGAGCAGTTCTTC.

The chain is built from TRBV20-1 and TRBJ2-3; 8 bases match TRBD1. Germline V gives CDR1 DFQATT, CDR2 SNEGSKA (reference sequence). J gave up 4 bases and V 0 bases, and 12 bases lay outside the gene matches. The length of the CDR3 is 17 residues. The CDR3 protein is CSARDGQGAFSADTQYF. The CDR3 DNA reads TGCAGTGCTAGAGATGGGCAGGGGGCATTCAGCGCAGATACGCAGTATTTT.

The chain links TRBV7-9 to TRBJ2-5; D unclear. V was cut by 4 bases and J by 2 bases, with 17 bases left in between. CDR1 is SEHNR, CDR2 FQNEAQ, per germline (reference sequence). This CDR3 region has 16 residues. DNA for the CDR3: TGTGCCAGCAGCTCGACCGTGCGCGAGGTACAAGAGACCCAGTACTTC. Protein: CASSSTVREVQETQYF.

This clonotype was detected only a few times. The chain recombines TRBV20-1 with TRBJ2-3; 7 bases agree with TRBD1. The CDR3 extends over 15 amino acids. Germline lookup yields CDR1 DFQATT and CDR2 SNEGSKA (reference sequence). Trimming took 5 bases from V and 1 from J; bases not matched to a gene: 9. CDR3 DNA: TGCAGTGCTTTGGGTCGACAGGGTCGCACAGATACGCAGTATTTT. It translates to CSALGRQGRTDTQYF.

The chain is built from TRBV24-1 and TRBJ2-3, with a weak D call TRBD1 (6 bases). Trimming stripped 3 bases from V and 2 bases from J, with 8 bases between. CDR1 KGHDR and CDR2 SFDVKD come from the germline V gene. CDR3 length: 14 amino acids. The CDR3 protein is CATSDPGATDTQYF. The CDR3 DNA is TGTGCCACCAGTGATCCAGGGGCCACAGATACGCAGTATTTT.

This clonotype has more than one count but fewer than ten. The rearrangement uses TRBV10-3 and TRBJ2-7; D unclear. The V gene's germline CDR1 is ENHRY and CDR2 SYGVKD. The CDR3 length is 13 residues. The ends were cut back, 3 bases at V and 3 bases at J, with 9 bases in the middle. Written as DNA, the CDR3 is TGTGCCATCAGTGAAGGGCGCAGCTACGAGCAGTACTTC. Protein sequence: CAISEGRSYEQYF.

In the case of this clonotype: The germline gene is not matched at one end of the junction; a read error may be the cause. The gene calls are TRBV20-1 and TRBJ2-7, with TRBD1 matching 7 bases. Germline CDR1 is DFQATT and CDR2 is SNEGSKA (reference sequence). The length of the CDR3 is 16 residues. The CDR3 loop is CSARGMGQMKTYEQHF. The DNA for the CDR3 is TGCAGTGCTAGAGGGATGGGACAGATGAAGACTTACGAGCAGCACTTC.

The rearrangement joins TRBV25-1 to TRBJ1-2; maybe TRBD1 (5 bases). The CDR3 has 15 amino acids. The V and J ends lost 6 bases and 2 bases respectively, with 16 bases between them. In germline, CDR1 is MGHDK, CDR2 SYGVNS. The CDR3, as DNA: TGTGCCAGCAGGAGTGTTGGCAGGACAAACTATGGCTACACCTTC. Its translation is CASRSVGRTNYGYTF.

This clonotype occurred once. At one boundary the junction diverges from the germline segment, which might be a read error. The chain recombines TRBV29-1 with TRBJ1-2; TRBD1 matches 7 bases. This CDR3 has 14 amino acids. Germline V gives CDR1 SQVTM, CDR2 ANQGSEA. The CDR3 region has the DNA TGCAGCGTTGACTTGACAGGGATAACGCATGGCCACACCTTC. Translation gives CSVDLTGITHGHTF.

There are a few counts of this clonotype. The chain is built from TRBV20-1 and TRBJ2-1; TRBD2 matches 9 bases. The CDR3 has 14 amino acids. Germline trimming cut 1 base from V and 9 bases from J; bases unmatched to any gene: 7. CDR1 DFQATT and CDR2 SNEGSKA come from the germline V gene (reference sequence). CDR3 loop: CSARGAGGRTEQFF. The CDR3, as DNA: TGCAGTGCTAGAGGGGCGGGAGGGCGCACTGAGCAGTTCTTC.

There are a few counts of this clonotype. The chain has TRBV6-1 and TRBJ2-7; 12 bases agree with TRBD2. The V gene's germline CDR1 is MNHNS and CDR2 SASEGT. This CDR3 is 15 amino acids long. The V and J ends lost 7 bases and 2 bases, in that order; junction bases with no gene match: 6. In nucleotides, the CDR3 is TGTGCCAGCACCAGACTAGCGGGAGCTCCCTACGAGCAGTACTTC. Translating gives CASTRLAGAPYEQYF.

The chain joins TRBV12-3 or TRBV12-4 to TRBJ2-5; TRBD2 agrees at 14 bases. The end of the DNA aligns better with TRBJ2-7, so the J call may be wrong. The CDR3 has 15 residues. The CDR3 DNA follows: TGTGCCAGCAGCGGATGGACTAGCGGGAGGAACGAGCAGTACTTC. The encoded protein is CASSGWTSGRNEQYF.

In the case of this clonotype: The missing conserved phenylalanine or tryptophan at the end of this CDR3 makes a read error likely. The chain combines TRBV7-9 with TRBJ2-5, with TRBD1 matching 7 bases. Germline CDR1 SEHNR, CDR2 FQNEAQ (reference sequence). V gave up 4 bases and J gave up 3 bases; unmatched junction bases: 14. The CDR3 is made up of 17 amino acids. The CDR3 DNA sequence: TGTGCCAGCAGCTGGGGGAAAGACAGGGAAGAAAAAGAGACCCAGTACGTC. Protein: CASSWGKDREEKETQYV.

The rearrangement joins TRBV5-6 to TRBJ2-1, with 10 nucleotides matching TRBD2. Germline trimming cut 1 base from V and 0 bases from J; bases unmatched to any gene: 13. This CDR3 comprises 20 residues. The germline CDR1 and CDR2 sequences are SGHDT and YYEEEE. CDR3 region: CASSLSFRLLAGPSYNEQFF. The CDR3 nucleotides read TGTGCCAGCAGCTTGAGTTTTCGACTACTAGCGGGGCCCTCCTACAATGAGCAGTTCTTC.